These 23 T cell receptor beta chains originate from one sample sequenced in a study of cytomegalovirus exposure and HLA in healthy donors. The PCR employed 60 Vbeta primers together with 13 Jbeta primers. Assay: immunoSEQ multiplex PCR; the TCRdb copy retains only in-frame clones and omits some. The data hold some 150,000 clones, with approximately 9% observed a single time. The sample consisted of PBMCs. These receptors were collected from a male donor in good health and CMV-seronegative.

This chain uses TRBV6-5 with TRBJ2-2, with 8 bases aligning to TRBD2. Germline V gene sequence: CDR1 MNHEY, CDR2 SVGAGI. The CDR3 contains 16 residues. After removal of 4 bases from V and 4 bases from J, the junction contained 8 bases not matched to a gene. The CDR3 nucleotides are TGTGCCAGCAGTTCGAACAGCGGGAGAATCACCGGGGAGCTGTTTTTT. Encoded protein: CASSSNSGRITGELFF.

The V call is TRBV13, the J call TRBJ2-7; 9 nucleotides line up with TRBD2. The V and J ends lost 3 bases and 3 bases, in that order; junction bases with no gene match: 6. This CDR3 has 15 residues. Germline V gives CDR1 PRHDT, CDR2 FYEKMQ (reference sequence). The CDR3 protein is CASSFLASGDYEQYF. The CDR3 region has the DNA TGTGCCAGCAGCTTCCTGGCTAGCGGGGACTACGAGCAGTACTTC.

The V and J genes are TRBV4-3 and TRBJ1-2; D is ambiguous. The V gene lost 0 bases and the J gene lost 0 bases, with 14 bases spanning the gap. The CDR3 loop spans 17 amino acids. Germline V gene lookup returns CDR1 LGHNA and CDR2 YSLEER. CDR3 nucleotide sequence: TGCGCCAGCAGCCAAGATATCGGGTGGACTACTAACTATGGCTACACCTTC. Its translation: CASSQDIGWTTNYGYTF.

This clone was picked up a small number of times. The chain joins TRBV27 to TRBJ1-2; the match to TRBD1 covers 8 bases. CDR1 MNHEY and CDR2 SMNVEV come from the germline V gene (reference sequence). J gave up 4 bases and V 5 bases, and 6 bases lay outside the gene matches. The CDR3 sequence is 14 residues long. DNA for the CDR3: TGTGCCAGCAGTCCCGGACAGGGAGGCTATGGCTACACCTTC. Its translation: CASSPGQGGYGYTF.

In its sample, this clone was seen a few times. The chain employs TRBV28 and TRBJ1-5; D is uncertain. V lost 5 bases and J 7 bases, leaving 12 bases between the germline ends. Germline V gene sequence: CDR1 MDHEN, CDR2 SYDVKM. CDR3 size: 13 residues. CDR3 loop: CASSTPRVQPQHF. The DNA for the CDR3 is TGTGCCAGCAGTACCCCGAGGGTACAGCCCCAGCATTTT. Based on the CDR3 plus reference TRBV28 and TRBJ1-5, the full variable domain is DVKVTQSSRYLVKRTGEKVFLECVQDMDHENMFWYRQDPGLGLRLIYFSYDVKMKEKGDIPEGYSVSREKKERFSLILESASTNQTSMYLCASSTPRVQPQHFGDGTRLSIL.

J is TRBJ1-6 and V is TRBV5-1, with 7 nucleotides matching TRBD1. Losses at the gene ends were 0 bases for V and 0 bases for J; bases not matched to a gene: 0. Germline V gives CDR1 SGHRS, CDR2 YFSETQ. The CDR3 has 16 residues. CDR3 bases: TGCGCCAGCAGCTTGGGGGACAGCTCCTATAATTCACCCCTCCACTTT. It yields the protein CASSLGDSSYNSPLHF.

This clone was counted a few times. The CDR3 region has the DNA TGTGCCAGCAGCCAGGATCGTCGGACAGGGGGCGCTGGGGCCAACGTCCTGACTTTC. Its protein is CASSQDRRTGGAGANVLTF. J is TRBJ2-6 and V is TRBV4-2; TRBD1 aligns across 11 bases. V dropped 3 bases and J dropped 2; count of bases not matched to a gene: 9. This CDR3 spans 19 amino acids. Germline-derived CDR1 and CDR2 are LGHNA and YNFKEQ.

This clone was seen a few times. The V call is TRBV5-4, the J call TRBJ2-3; D uncertain. Germline-derived CDR1 and CDR2 are SGHNT and YYREEE (reference sequence). The CDR3 length is 14 residues. V was shortened by 5 bases and J by 1 base, with 11 bases between the two germline ends. Here the CDR3 DNA reads TGTGCCAGCAGAGGTAACGCGGGCACAGATACGCAGTATTTT. This codes for CASRGNAGTDTQYF. Complete variable domain (other parts from reference TRBV5-4 and TRBJ2-3): ETGVTQSPTHLIKTRGQQVTLRCSSQSGHNTVSWYQQALGQGPQFIFQYYREEENGRGNFPPRFSGLQFPNYSSELNVNALELDDSALYLCASRGNAGTDTQYFGPGTRLTVL.

This clone was counted only a few times. The gene calls are TRBV6-5 and TRBJ1-2; TRBD1 agrees at 8 bases. Per the germline V gene, CDR1 is MNHEY and CDR2 is SVGAGI. The CDR3 has 16 residues. The V gene end was trimmed by 4 bases and the J gene end by 8 bases; junction bases not matched to a gene: 15. The chain's CDR3 is CASSFDRGAGFSGYTF. The DNA for the CDR3 is TGTGCCAGCAGTTTCGACAGGGGTGCTGGCTTTTCCGGCTACACCTTC.

This clone appeared a few times. The chain is built from TRBV7-3 and TRBJ2-1; D may be TRBD2 (6 bases). The CDR3 is made up of 13 amino acids. Germline V CDR1 and CDR2: SGHTA, FQGTGA. With 4 bases removed from V and 7 bases from J, the gap between germline ends came to 11 bases. The CDR3 loop reads CASSWAGKNEQFF. DNA of the CDR3: TGTGCCAGCAGCTGGGCGGGAAAGAATGAGCAGTTCTTC.

This clone has only a few counts. This chain uses TRBV2 with TRBJ1-1; maybe TRBD1 (6 bases). This CDR3 is built from 15 residues. Germline V gene lookup returns CDR1 SNHLY and CDR2 FYNNEI. The V and J ends lost 3 bases and 5 bases respectively, with 16 bases between them. CDR3 amino acids: CASSEIGQGRTEAFF. CDR3 DNA: TGTGCCAGCAGTGAGATTGGGCAGGGGAGAACTGAAGCTTTCTTT.

The gene calls are TRBV4-2 and TRBJ2-3; 11 bases map to TRBD2. V lost 4 bases, J lost 0 bases, and 12 bases stayed unmatched. CDR3 size: 19 residues. The V gene's germline CDR1 is LGHNA and CDR2 YNFKEQ. The CDR3 DNA sequence: TGTGCCAGCAGCCCACTCAAACTAGCGGGAGACTATAGCACAGATACGCAGTATTTT. It specifies CASSPLKLAGDYSTDTQYF.

J is TRBJ2-7 and V is TRBV6-5; perhaps TRBD1 as D (6 bases). The CDR3 runs to 13 residues. With 2 bases removed from V and 3 bases from J, the gap between germline ends came to 8 bases. Per the germline V gene, CDR1 is MNHEY and CDR2 is SVGAGI. The CDR3 reads CASSYKQGYEQYF. The DNA for the CDR3 is TGTGCCAGCAGTTACAAACAGGGCTACGAGCAGTACTTC.

The chain recombines TRBV4-3 with TRBJ2-7, with 8 bases lining up with TRBD2. Trimming at V came to 0 bases and at J to 3 bases, leaving 7 bases not matched to a gene. This CDR3 contains 16 residues. From germline, CDR1 is LGHNA and CDR2 YSLEER. This chain's CDR3 is CASSQDSLAGVYEQYF. The CDR3 DNA follows: TGCGCCAGCAGCCAAGACAGTCTAGCGGGCGTCTACGAGCAGTACTTC.

V and J are TRBV7-2 and TRBJ2-5; 9 nucleotides line up with TRBD2. CDR3 length equals 15 residues. The germline gives CDR1 SGHTA, CDR2 FQGNSA. J gave up 4 bases and V 5 bases, and 8 bases lay outside the gene matches. This chain's CDR3 is CASSPPAGGRETQYF. CDR3 DNA: TGTGCCAGCAGCCCCCCAGCGGGGGGAAGAGAGACCCAGTACTTC.

This chain joins TRBV4-1 and TRBJ1-5; 8 bases are shared with TRBD1. This CDR3 has 16 residues. From germline, CDR1 is MGHRA and CDR2 YSYEKL. V lost 0 bases to trimming and J lost 5 bases; unmatched junction nucleotides: 6. This chain's CDR3 is CASSQEGQGYYQPQHF. For the CDR3, the DNA is TGCGCCAGCAGCCAAGAAGGACAGGGTTATTATCAGCCCCAGCATTTT.

This clone has just a few counts. The gene calls are TRBV25-1 and TRBJ2-3; 12 bases are a match to TRBD2. This CDR3 contains 15 residues. The V gene's germline CDR1 is MGHDK and CDR2 SYGVNS. J lost 4 bases, V lost 6 bases, and 5 bases had no gene match. The CDR3: CASSWASGGADTQYF. The DNA of the CDR3 is TGTGCCAGCAGCTGGGCTAGCGGGGGGGCAGATACGCAGTATTTT.

This clone was seen more than once but under ten times. This chain links TRBV29-1 with TRBJ2-1; TRBD2 matches 13 bases. Germline CDR1 and CDR2: SQVTM and ANQGSEA. Germline trimming cut 6 bases from V and 7 bases from J; bases unmatched to any gene: 9. The CDR3 loop spans 15 amino acids. The CDR3 reads CSVATSGRAGNEQFF. The CDR3 DNA follows: TGCAGCGTGGCTACTAGCGGGAGGGCCGGAAATGAGCAGTTCTTC.

There are a few counts of this clone. The J gene is TRBJ2-5, the V gene TRBV30; 11 bases map to TRBD1. In germline, CDR1 is GTSNPN, CDR2 SVGIG (reference sequence). V shed 3 bases, J shed 11 bases, and the junction held 8 bases outside the gene matches. The CDR3 runs to 13 residues. The CDR3 region has the DNA TGTGCCTGGAGCGGAGGGACAGGGGGAGAGCAGTACTTC. It encodes CAWSGGTGGEQYF.

In its sample, this clone was seen a few times. The rearrangement joins TRBV28 to TRBJ1-1; 8 bases fit TRBD1. The CDR3 length is 14 residues. Germline V lookup: CDR1 MDHEN, CDR2 SYDVKM. The ends lost 3 bases at V and 4 bases at J; junction bases unmatched: 4. DNA of the CDR3: TGTGCCAGCAGTTTGACGGGACAGGTCACTGAAGCTTTCTTT. As protein: CASSLTGQVTEAFF.

The V gene is TRBV19, the J gene TRBJ1-1; 10 bases are shared with TRBD1. CDR1 and CDR2 (germline): LNHDA, SQIVND (reference sequence). The CDR3 has 16 residues. The ends lost 5 bases at V and 4 bases at J; junction bases unmatched: 10. As DNA, the CDR3 is TGTGCCAGTAGTGCCCGACAGGGGGCGTGGGGCACTGAAGCTTTCTTT. Protein sequence: CASSARQGAWGTEAFF.

This sequence joins TRBV10-3 and TRBJ1-5; no reliable D call. V was trimmed by 2 bases and J by 7 bases, leaving 18 bases between them. Germline CDR1 ENHRY, CDR2 SYGVKD. The CDR3 covers 16 residues. This CDR3 reads CAISETPVRRGQPQHF. CDR3 nucleotides: TGTGCCATCAGTGAGACCCCAGTAAGAAGAGGACAGCCCCAGCATTTT.

A few counts support this clone. The chain is built from TRBV7-8 and TRBJ1-1, with D unclear. The germline gives CDR1 SGHVS, CDR2 FQNEAQ. The CDR3 has 13 residues. V gave up 4 bases and J gave up 4 bases, with 10 bases separating them. CDR3 sequence: CASSSLGRTEAFF. The CDR3, as DNA: TGTGCCAGCAGCTCGCTAGGTCGCACTGAAGCTTTCTTT. Filled out from reference TRBV7-8 and TRBJ1-1, the complete variable domain reads GAGVSQSPRYKVAKRGQDVALRCDPISGHVSLFWYQQALGQGPEFLTYFQNEAQLDKSGLPSDRFFAERPEGSVSTLKIQRTQQEDSAVYLCASSSLGRTEAFFGQGTRLTVV.